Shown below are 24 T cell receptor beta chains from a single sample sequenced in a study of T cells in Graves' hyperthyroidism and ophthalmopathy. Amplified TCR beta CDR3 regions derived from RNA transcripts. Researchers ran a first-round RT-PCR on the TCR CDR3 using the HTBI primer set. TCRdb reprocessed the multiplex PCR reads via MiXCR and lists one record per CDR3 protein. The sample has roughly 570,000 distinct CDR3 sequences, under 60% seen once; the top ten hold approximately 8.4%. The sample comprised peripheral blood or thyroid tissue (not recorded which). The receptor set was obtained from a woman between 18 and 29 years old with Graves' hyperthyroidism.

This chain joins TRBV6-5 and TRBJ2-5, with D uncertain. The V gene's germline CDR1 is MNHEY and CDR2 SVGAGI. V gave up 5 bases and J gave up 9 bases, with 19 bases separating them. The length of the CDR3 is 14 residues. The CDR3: CASSEVGGNQPQYF. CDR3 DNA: TGTGCCAGCAGTGAGGTCGGCGGAAATCAGCCCCAGTACTTC.

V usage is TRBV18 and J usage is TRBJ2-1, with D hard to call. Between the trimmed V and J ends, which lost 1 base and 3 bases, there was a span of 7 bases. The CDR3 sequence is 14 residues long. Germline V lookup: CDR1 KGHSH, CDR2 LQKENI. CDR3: CASSPRASYNEQFF. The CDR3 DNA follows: TGTGCCAGCTCACCACGCGCTAGCTACAATGAGCAGTTCTTC.

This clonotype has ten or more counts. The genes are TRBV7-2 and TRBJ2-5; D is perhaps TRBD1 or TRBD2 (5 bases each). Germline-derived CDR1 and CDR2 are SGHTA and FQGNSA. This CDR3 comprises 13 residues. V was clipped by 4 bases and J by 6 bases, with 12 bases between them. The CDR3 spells CASSSGRGQTQYF. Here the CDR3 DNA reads TGTGCCAGCAGCTCGGGACGGGGTCAGACCCAGTACTTC.

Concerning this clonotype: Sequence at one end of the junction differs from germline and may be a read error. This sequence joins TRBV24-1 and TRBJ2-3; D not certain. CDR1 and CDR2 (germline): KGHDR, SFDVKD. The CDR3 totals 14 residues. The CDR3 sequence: CASSLSGVGDTQYF. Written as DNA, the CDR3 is TGTGCCAGCAGTTTGTCAGGAGTTGGGGATACGCAGTATTTT.

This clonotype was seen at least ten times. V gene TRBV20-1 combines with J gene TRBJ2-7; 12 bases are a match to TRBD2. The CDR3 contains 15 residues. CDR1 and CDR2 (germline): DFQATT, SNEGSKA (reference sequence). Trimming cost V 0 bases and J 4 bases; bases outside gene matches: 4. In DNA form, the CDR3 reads TGCAGTGCTAGAGAGACTAGCGGGGGATGGTACGAGCAGTACTTC. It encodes CSARETSGGWYEQYF.

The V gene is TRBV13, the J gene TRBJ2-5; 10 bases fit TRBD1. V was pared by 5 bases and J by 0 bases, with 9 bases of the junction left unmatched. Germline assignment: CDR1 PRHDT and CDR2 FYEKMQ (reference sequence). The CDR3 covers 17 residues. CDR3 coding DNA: TGTGCCAGCAGCCCCGGACAGGGGGTGCGGTACCAAGAGACCCAGTACTTC. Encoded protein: CASSPGQGVRYQETQYF.

This CDR3 is CSAFSGQGAFF. The DNA for the CDR3 is TGCAGTGCCTTCTCGGGACAGGGGGCTTTCTTT. The J gene is TRBJ1-1, the V gene TRBV20-1; 10 bases agree with TRBD1. Germline CDR1 and CDR2: DFQATT and SNEGSKA (reference sequence). With V trimmed by 6 bases and J by 11 bases, 6 bases remained unmatched. The CDR3 is 11 amino acids.

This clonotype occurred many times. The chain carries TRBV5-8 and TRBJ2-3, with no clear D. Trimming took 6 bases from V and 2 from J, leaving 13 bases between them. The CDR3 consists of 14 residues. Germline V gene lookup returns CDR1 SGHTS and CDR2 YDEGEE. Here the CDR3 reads CASTHPDNTDTQYF. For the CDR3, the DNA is TGTGCCAGCACCCACCCTGACAACACAGATACGCAGTATTTT.

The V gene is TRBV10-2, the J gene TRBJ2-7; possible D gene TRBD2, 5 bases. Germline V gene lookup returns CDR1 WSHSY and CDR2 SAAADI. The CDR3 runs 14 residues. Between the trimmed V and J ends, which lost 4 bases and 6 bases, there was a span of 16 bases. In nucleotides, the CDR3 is TGCGCCAGCAGTGTGGACGGGATCGTTTTCGAGCAGTACTTC. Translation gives CASSVDGIVFEQYF.

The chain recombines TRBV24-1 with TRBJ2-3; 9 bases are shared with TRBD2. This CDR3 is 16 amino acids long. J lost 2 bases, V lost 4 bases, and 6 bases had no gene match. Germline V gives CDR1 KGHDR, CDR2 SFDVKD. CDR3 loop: CATSDQRTSDTDTQYF. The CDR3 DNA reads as TGTGCCACCAGTGACCAACGGACTAGCGACACAGATACGCAGTATTTT.

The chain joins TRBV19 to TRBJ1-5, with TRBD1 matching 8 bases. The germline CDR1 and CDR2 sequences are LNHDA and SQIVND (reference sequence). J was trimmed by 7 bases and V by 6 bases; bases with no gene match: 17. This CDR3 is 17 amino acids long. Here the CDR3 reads CASRRTGTGPYEQPQHF. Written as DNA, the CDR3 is TGTGCCAGTAGACGTACCGGGACAGGACCCTACGAGCAGCCCCAGCATTTT.

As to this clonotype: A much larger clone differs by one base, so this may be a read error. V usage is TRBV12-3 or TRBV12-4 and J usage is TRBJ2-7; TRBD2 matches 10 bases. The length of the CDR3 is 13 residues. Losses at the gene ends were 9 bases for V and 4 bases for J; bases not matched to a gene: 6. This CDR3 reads CARSGRAEYEQYF. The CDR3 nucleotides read TGTGCCAGAAGCGGGAGGGCGGAGTACGAGCAGTACTTC.

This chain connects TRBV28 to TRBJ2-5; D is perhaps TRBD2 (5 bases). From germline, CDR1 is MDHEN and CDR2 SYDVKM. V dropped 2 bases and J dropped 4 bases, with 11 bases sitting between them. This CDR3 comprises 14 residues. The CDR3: CASSLRRTRETQYF. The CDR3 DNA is TGTGCCAGCAGTTTAAGACGCACTAGAGAGACCCAGTACTTC. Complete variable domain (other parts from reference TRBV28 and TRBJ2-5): DVKVTQSSRYLVKRTGEKVFLECVQDMDHENMFWYRQDPGLGLRLIYFSYDVKMKEKGDIPEGYSVSREKKERFSLILESASTNQTSMYLCASSLRRTRETQYFGPGTRLLVL.

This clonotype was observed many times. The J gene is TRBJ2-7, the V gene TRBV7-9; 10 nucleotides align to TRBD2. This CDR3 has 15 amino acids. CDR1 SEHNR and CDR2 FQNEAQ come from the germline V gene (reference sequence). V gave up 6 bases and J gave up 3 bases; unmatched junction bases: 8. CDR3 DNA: TGTGCCAGCAGTCGAGAAGCGGGAGGGGACTACGAGCAGTACTTC. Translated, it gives CASSREAGGDYEQYF.

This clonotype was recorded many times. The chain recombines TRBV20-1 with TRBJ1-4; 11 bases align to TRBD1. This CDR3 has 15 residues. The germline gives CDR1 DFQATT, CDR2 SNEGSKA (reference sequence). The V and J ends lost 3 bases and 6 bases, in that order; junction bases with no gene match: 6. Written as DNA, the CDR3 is TGCAGTGCTAGCCAACCGGGACAGGGGGATGAAAAACTGTTTTTT. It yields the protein CSASQPGQGDEKLFF.

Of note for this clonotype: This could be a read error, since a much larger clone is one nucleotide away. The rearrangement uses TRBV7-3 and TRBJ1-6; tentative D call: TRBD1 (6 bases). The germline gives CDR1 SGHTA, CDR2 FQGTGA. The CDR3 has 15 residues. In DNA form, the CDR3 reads TGTGCCGGCAGCTCGTCTGGGGGCGCCGGATCACCCCTCCACTTT. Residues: CAGSSSGGAGSPLHF.

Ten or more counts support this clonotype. The CDR3 nucleotides are TGCAGTGCTAGTCTCGATTGGGGACAGGGGTACGAGCAGTACTTC. It is translated as CSASLDWGQGYEQYF. The rearrangement links TRBV20-1 to TRBJ2-7; 10 bases agree with TRBD1. Germline V gene sequence: CDR1 DFQATT, CDR2 SNEGSKA (reference sequence). This CDR3 has 15 amino acids. The V segment lost 3 bases and the J segment 4 bases; nucleotides outside the gene matches: 9.

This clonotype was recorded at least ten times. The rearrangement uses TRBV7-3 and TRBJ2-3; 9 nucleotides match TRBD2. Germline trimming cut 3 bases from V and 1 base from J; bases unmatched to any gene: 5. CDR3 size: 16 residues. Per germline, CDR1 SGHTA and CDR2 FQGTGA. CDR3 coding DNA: TGTGCCAGCAGCTTTAGCGGGAGCAGGGGCACAGATACGCAGTATTTT. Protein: CASSFSGSRGTDTQYF. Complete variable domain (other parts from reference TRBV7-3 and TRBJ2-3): GAGVSQTPSNKVTEKGKYVELRCDPISGHTALYWYRQSLGQGPEFLIYFQGTGAADDSGLPNDRFFAVRPEGSVSTLKIQRTERGDSAVYLCASSFSGSRGTDTQYFGPGTRLTVL.

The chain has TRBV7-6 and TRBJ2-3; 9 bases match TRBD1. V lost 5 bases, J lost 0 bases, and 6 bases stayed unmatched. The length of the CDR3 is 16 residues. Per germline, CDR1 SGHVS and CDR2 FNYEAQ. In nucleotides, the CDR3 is TGTGCCAGCAGCCTGACAGGGGGTACTAGCACAGATACGCAGTATTTT. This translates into CASSLTGGTSTDTQYF. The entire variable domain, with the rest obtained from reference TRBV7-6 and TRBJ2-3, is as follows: GAGVSQSPRYKVTKRGQDVALRCDPISGHVSLYWYRQALGQGPEFLTYFNYEAQQDKSGLPNDRFSAERPEGSISTLTIQRTEQRDSAMYRCASSLTGGTSTDTQYFGPGTRLTVL.

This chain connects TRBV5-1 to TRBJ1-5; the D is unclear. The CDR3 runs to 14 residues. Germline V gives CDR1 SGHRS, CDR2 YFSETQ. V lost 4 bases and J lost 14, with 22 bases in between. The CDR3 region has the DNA TGCGCCAGCAGCGCCCAGGCGGGAGGGCCTTACGAGCATTTT. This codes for CASSAQAGGPYEHF.

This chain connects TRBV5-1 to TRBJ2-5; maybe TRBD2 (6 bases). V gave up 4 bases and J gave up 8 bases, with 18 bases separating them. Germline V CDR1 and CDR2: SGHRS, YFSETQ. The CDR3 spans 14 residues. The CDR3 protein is CASSPSIPGDTQYF. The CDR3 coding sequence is TGCGCCAGCAGCCCGTCAATCCCGGGAGATACCCAGTACTTC.

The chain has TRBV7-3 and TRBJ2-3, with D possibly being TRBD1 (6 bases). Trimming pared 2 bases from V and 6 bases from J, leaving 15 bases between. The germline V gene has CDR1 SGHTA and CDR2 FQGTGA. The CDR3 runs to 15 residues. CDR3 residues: CASSLGNRVWDTQYF. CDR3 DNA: TGTGCCAGCAGCTTAGGGAACAGGGTCTGGGATACGCAGTATTTT.

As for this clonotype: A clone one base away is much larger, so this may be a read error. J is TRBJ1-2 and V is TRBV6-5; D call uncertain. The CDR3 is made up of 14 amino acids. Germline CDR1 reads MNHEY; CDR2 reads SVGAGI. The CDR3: CAISYSDRSYGYTF. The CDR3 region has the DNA TGTGCCATCAGTTACTCGGATAGGAGCTATGGCTACACCTTC.

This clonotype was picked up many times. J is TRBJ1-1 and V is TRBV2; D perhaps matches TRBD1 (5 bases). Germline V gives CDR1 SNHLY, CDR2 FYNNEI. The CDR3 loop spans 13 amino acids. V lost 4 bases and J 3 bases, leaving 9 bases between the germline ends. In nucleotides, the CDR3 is TGTGCCAGCAGTGTGCCAGGGCACACTGAAGCTTTCTTT. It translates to CASSVPGHTEAFF. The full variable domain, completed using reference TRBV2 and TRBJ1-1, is EPEVTQTPSHQVTQMGQEVILRCVPISNHLYFYWYRQILGQKVEFLVSFYNNEISEKSEIFDDQFSVERPDGSNFTLKIRSTKLEDSAMYFCASSVPGHTEAFFGQGTRLTVV.